This entry lists 27 T cell receptor beta chains sequenced from one sample in a study of OX40 agonist ivuxolimab in advanced cancers. TCRdb's copy holds only in-frame clones and misses some; the assay was immunoSEQ multiplex PCR. The table includes about 38,000 clones, 80% detected once. The sequencing used CD4+ or CD8+ T cells sorted from blood, collected in a trial of the OX40 agonist ivuxolimab. The receptors shown here come from an adult with an advanced solid tumor such as melanoma, head and neck, liver or kidney cancer.

The rearrangement links TRBV28 to TRBJ2-3, with 13 positions matching TRBD2. V shed 6 bases, J shed 7 bases, and the junction held 7 bases outside the gene matches. CDR3 length: 15 residues. Germline V gene sequence: CDR1 MDHEN, CDR2 SYDVKM. The CDR3 loop is CASSRTSGGSNTQYF. CDR3 sequence (DNA): TGTGCCAGCAGCAGGACTAGCGGGGGTTCGAATACGCAGTATTTT. The variable domain in full, with the rest retrieved from reference TRBV28 and TRBJ2-3, is DVKVTQSSRYLVKRTGEKVFLECVQDMDHENMFWYRQDPGLGLRLIYFSYDVKMKEKGDIPEGYSVSREKKERFSLILESASTNQTSMYLCASSRTSGGSNTQYFGPGTRLTVL.

This clone has only one observation. The chain recombines TRBV4-1 with TRBJ1-5; D is unclear. The CDR3 loop spans 17 amino acids. Trimming left V 1 base short and J 0 bases short, with 13 bases between. Per germline, CDR1 MGHRA and CDR2 YSYEKL. CDR3 in amino acids: CASSQGGSQYSNQPQHF. The CDR3 nucleotides read TGCGCCAGCAGCCAAGGAGGTAGCCAGTATAGCAATCAGCCCCAGCATTTT.

The V call is TRBV6-1, the J call TRBJ2-7; 9 bases are shared with TRBD1. There are 14 residues in the CDR3. The germline gives CDR1 MNHNS, CDR2 SASEGT. V was clipped by 9 bases and J by 3 bases; unmatched bases: 9. The CDR3 is CARPRPGQGYEQYF. DNA of the CDR3: TGTGCCAGGCCCCGCCCGGGACAGGGCTACGAGCAGTACTTC.

The rearrangement joins TRBV29-1 to TRBJ2-7, with D hard to call. The CDR3 runs 11 residues. V was shortened by 4 bases and J by 3 bases, with 7 bases between the two germline ends. In germline, CDR1 is SQVTM, CDR2 ANQGSEA. The CDR3 DNA sequence: TGCAGCGTTGGCCAGAACTACGAGCAGTACTTC. It yields the protein CSVGQNYEQYF.

The chain couples TRBV14 to TRBJ2-1, with 10 nucleotides matching TRBD1. The V segment lost 6 bases and the J segment 7 bases; nucleotides outside the gene matches: 9. This CDR3 comprises 15 residues. Germline loops: CDR1 SGHDN, CDR2 FVKESK. The CDR3 protein is CASRPRDRGKNEQFF. DNA of the CDR3: TGTGCCAGCAGACCCCGGGACAGGGGTAAAAATGAGCAGTTCTTC.

Concerning this clone: At one end, the junction sequence differs from germline, possibly due to a read error. The J gene is TRBJ2-7, the V gene TRBV11-2, with 9 bases matching TRBD1. The CDR3 is 11 residues long. Looked up from germline, CDR1 is SGHAT and CDR2 is FQNNGV. The CDR3 loop is CASSSGQGGHF. The CDR3 nucleotides are TGTGCCAGCAGCTCGGGACAGGGAGGCCACTTC.

The chain carries TRBV19 and TRBJ1-5; 8 positions match TRBD1. The CDR3 contains 17 residues. Germline V gene data show CDR1 as LNHDA and CDR2 as SQIVND (reference sequence). V trimming: 7 bases; J trimming: 4 bases; junction bases outside the gene matches: 15. The CDR3 nucleotides read TGTGCCAGTACTGGGGGGTTGGGACAGGTAGCAAATCAGCCCCAGCATTTT. This encodes CASTGGLGQVANQPQHF.

V gene TRBV30 combines with J gene TRBJ2-6; TRBD1 matches at 10 bases. Germline lookup yields CDR1 GTSNPN and CDR2 SVGIG (reference sequence). The CDR3 contains 17 residues. V shed 2 bases, J shed 4 bases, and the junction held 8 bases outside the gene matches. The CDR3 DNA is TGTGCCTGGAGTAGGGACAGGGGCCCGGGGGGGGCCAACGTCCTGACTTTC. It encodes CAWSRDRGPGGANVLTF.

This clone showed up just a few times. This chain uses TRBV6-1 with TRBJ1-5; D possibly corresponds to TRBD1 (6 bases). This CDR3 comprises 16 residues. Deletions cut 3 bases from V and 2 bases from J, with 14 bases between. Per the germline V gene, CDR1 is MNHNS and CDR2 is SASEGT. CDR3 loop: CASSERGGAGNQPQHF. The DNA of the CDR3 is TGTGCCAGCAGTGAGAGAGGGGGGGCTGGCAATCAGCCCCAGCATTTT.

The chain has TRBV19 and TRBJ1-5; weak D call: TRBD1 (6 bases). V lost 4 bases and J 7 bases, leaving 17 bases between the germline ends. Per the germline V gene, CDR1 is LNHDA and CDR2 is SQIVND (reference sequence). The CDR3 is 15 amino acids. CDR3 amino acids: CASSTTGHQWQPQHF. The DNA for the CDR3 is TGTGCCAGTAGTACTACGGGACACCAATGGCAGCCCCAGCATTTT. The variable domain in full, completed from reference TRBV19 and TRBJ1-5, reads DGGITQSPKYLFRKEGQNVTLSCEQNLNHDAMYWYRQDPGQGLRLIYYSQIVNDFQKGDIAEGYSVSREKKESFPLTVTSAQKNPTAFYLCASSTTGHQWQPQHFGDGTRLSIL.

The chain combines TRBV6-1 with TRBJ1-5, with D hard to call. The CDR3 is 16 amino acids. V was pared by 0 bases and J by 1 base, with 10 bases between. Germline loops: CDR1 MNHNS, CDR2 SASEGT. CDR3 DNA: TGTGCCAGCAGTGAAGCCCGGACGGTAAGCAATCAGCCCCAGCATTTT. Translated: CASSEARTVSNQPQHF.

The chain has TRBV7-3 and TRBJ1-5, with TRBD1 matching 9 bases. Germline V CDR1 and CDR2: SGHTA, FQGTGA. Trimming removed 6 bases from V and 2 bases from J; junction bases left unmatched: 2. The CDR3 runs 14 residues. CDR3 bases: TGTGCCAGCAGTCGGACAGGGGGCAATCAGCCCCAGCATTTT. Amino acid sequence: CASSRTGGNQPQHF.

The rearrangement links TRBV6-5 to TRBJ1-3; D gene unclear. Germline CDR1 MNHEY, CDR2 SVGAGI. The CDR3 consists of 13 residues. V shed 4 bases and J shed 2 bases, with 6 bases lying between them. DNA of the CDR3: TGTGCCAGCAGTTCCGGGACTGGAAACACCATATATTTT. This gives the protein CASSSGTGNTIYF.

This clone is a singleton in its sample. This chain joins TRBV30 and TRBJ2-7, with D perhaps matching TRBD2 (6 bases). Germline V CDR1 and CDR2: GTSNPN, SVGIG (reference sequence). CDR3 length equals 12 residues. Trimming stripped 8 bases from V and 3 bases from J, with 14 bases between. The CDR3 region has the DNA TGTGCCCTTGGGGGGAGAGTCTACGAGCAGTACTTC. It encodes CALGGRVYEQYF. Complete variable domain (other parts from reference TRBV30 and TRBJ2-7): SQTIHQWPATLVQPVGSPLSLECTVEGTSNPNLYWYRQAAGRGLQLLFYSVGIGQISSEVPQNLSASRPQDRQFILSSKKLLLSDSGFYLCALGGRVYEQYFGPGTRLTVT.

The chain uses TRBV19 and TRBJ1-2, with a tentative D call TRBD1 (6 bases). The CDR3 contains 13 residues. With 5 bases removed from V and 5 bases from J, the gap between germline ends came to 12 bases. Looked up from germline, CDR1 is LNHDA and CDR2 is SQIVND (reference sequence). The CDR3 is CASSFGQSYGYTF. The CDR3 DNA reads TGTGCCAGTAGTTTTGGACAGAGTTATGGCTACACCTTC.

The V and J genes are TRBV7-9 and TRBJ1-6; 9 nucleotides match TRBD1. The CDR3 spans 16 residues. Germline CDR1 SEHNR, CDR2 FQNEAQ (reference sequence). J was trimmed by 10 bases and V by 7 bases; bases with no gene match: 14. The CDR3: CASKTWTGTGQSPLHF. CDR3 coding DNA: TGTGCCAGCAAGACCTGGACCGGGACAGGGCAATCACCCCTCCACTTT. The full variable domain, completed using reference TRBV7-9 and TRBJ1-6, is DTGVSQNPRHKITKRGQNVTFRCDPISEHNRLYWYRQTLGQGPEFLTYFQNEAQLEKSRLLSDRFSAERPKGSFSTLEIQRTEQGDSAMYLCASKTWTGTGQSPLHFGNGTRLTVT.

V gene TRBV28 combines with J gene TRBJ2-5; D remains ambiguous. The CDR3 consists of 14 residues. Germline assignment: CDR1 MDHEN and CDR2 SYDVKM. V lost 3 bases and J 4 bases, leaving 12 bases between the germline ends. For the CDR3, the DNA is TGTGCCAGCAGTTTGAGGCCCCCCCGAGAGACCCAGTACTTC. Translated, it gives CASSLRPPRETQYF. Full variable domain (missing parts from reference TRBV28 and TRBJ2-5): DVKVTQSSRYLVKRTGEKVFLECVQDMDHENMFWYRQDPGLGLRLIYFSYDVKMKEKGDIPEGYSVSREKKERFSLILESASTNQTSMYLCASSLRPPRETQYFGPGTRLLVL.

This clone was detected only once. The chain recombines TRBV7-2 with TRBJ1-5; 8 nucleotides match TRBD1. The germline V gene encodes CDR1 SGHTA and CDR2 FQGNSA. Trimming cost V 5 bases and J 7 bases; bases outside gene matches: 10. The CDR3 spans 15 residues. Here the CDR3 DNA reads TGTGCCAGCAGCCCCAGGGGGCTGGACTCCCAGCCCCAGCATTTT. Protein: CASSPRGLDSQPQHF. The whole variable domain, remainder taken from reference TRBV7-2 and TRBJ1-5, is GAGVSQSPSNKVTEKGKDVELRCDPISGHTALYWYRQSLGQGLEFLIYFQGNSAPDKSGLPSDRFSAERTGGSVSTLTIQRTQQEDSAVYLCASSPRGLDSQPQHFGDGTRLSIL.

Only a few counts were recorded for this clone. V and J are TRBV6-5 and TRBJ1-5; tentative D call: TRBD1 (5 bases). Germline-derived CDR1 and CDR2 are MNHEY and SVGAGI. The CDR3 extends over 13 amino acids. V gave up 5 bases and J gave up 5 bases, with 10 bases separating them. The DNA for the CDR3 is TGTGCCAGCAGTGGGACGGATTATCAGCCCCAGCATTTT. Amino acids: CASSGTDYQPQHF.

This clone has only a few counts. The chain joins TRBV27 to TRBJ2-7; 9 bases map to TRBD2. CDR3 length: 14 residues. CDR1 and CDR2 (germline): MNHEY, SMNVEV (reference sequence). V lost 5 bases, J lost 6 bases, and 8 bases stayed unmatched. This CDR3 is CASSPVAGVGEQYF. In DNA, the CDR3 is TGTGCCAGCAGTCCCGTAGCGGGAGTAGGCGAGCAGTACTTC.

The chain is built from TRBV2 and TRBJ2-7, with 8 bases aligning to TRBD1. J lost 0 bases, V lost 4 bases, and 8 bases had no gene match. The germline V gene has CDR1 SNHLY and CDR2 FYNNEI. This CDR3 region has 16 residues. This CDR3 reads CASSAVGDRSSYEQYF. The CDR3 nucleotides are TGTGCCAGCAGTGCGGTTGGGGACAGGAGCTCCTACGAGCAGTACTTC. Based on the CDR3 plus reference TRBV2 and TRBJ2-7, the full variable domain is EPEVTQTPSHQVTQMGQEVILRCVPISNHLYFYWYRQILGQKVEFLVSFYNNEISEKSEIFDDQFSVERPDGSNFTLKIRSTKLEDSAMYFCASSAVGDRSSYEQYFGPGTRLTVT.

This chain joins TRBV27 and TRBJ2-3, with D possibly matching TRBD1 (6 bases). The CDR3 is made up of 16 amino acids. V shed 6 bases and J shed 0 bases, with 16 bases lying between them. The germline CDR1 and CDR2 sequences are MNHEY and SMNVEV (reference sequence). The CDR3 sequence is CASRGRRGLSTDTQYF. In DNA, the CDR3 is TGTGCCAGCAGAGGCCGCAGGGGCCTCAGCACAGATACGCAGTATTTT.

The rearrangement uses TRBV7-3 and TRBJ2-2; D is possibly TRBD2 (5 bases). V gave up 5 bases and J gave up 6 bases, with 16 bases separating them. Germline V gene data show CDR1 as SGHTA and CDR2 as FQGTGA. This CDR3 has 15 amino acids. CDR3 loop: CASSPTSGFAGELFF. Written as DNA, the CDR3 is TGTGCCAGCAGCCCCACCTCGGGGTTTGCCGGGGAGCTGTTTTTT. The variable domain in full, completed from reference TRBV7-3 and TRBJ2-2, reads GAGVSQTPSNKVTEKGKYVELRCDPISGHTALYWYRQSLGQGPEFLIYFQGTGAADDSGLPNDRFFAVRPEGSVSTLKIQRTERGDSAVYLCASSPTSGFAGELFFGEGSRLTVL.

The chain's CDR3 is CASSVGQGQSYEQYF. The DNA of the CDR3 is TGTGCCAGCAGCGTCGGACAGGGGCAATCCTACGAGCAGTACTTC. This chain uses TRBV9 with TRBJ2-7; 9 positions agree with TRBD1. The CDR3 sequence is 15 residues long. Germline CDR1 SGDLS, CDR2 YYNGEE. The V gene end was trimmed by 2 bases and the J gene end by 1 base; junction bases not matched to a gene: 4.

The V and J genes are TRBV6-1 and TRBJ1-3; the D is unclear. The ends were cut back, 4 bases at V and 2 bases at J, with 9 bases in the middle. Looked up from germline, CDR1 is MNHNS and CDR2 is SASEGT. This CDR3 is 14 amino acids long. The CDR3 sequence is CASSAAGTGNTIYF. The CDR3 DNA reads TGTGCCAGCAGTGCCGCGGGTACTGGAAACACCATATATTTT.

The chain uses TRBV9 and TRBJ2-5; possible D gene TRBD1, 5 bases. Per germline, CDR1 SGDLS and CDR2 YYNGEE. The CDR3 loop spans 13 amino acids. V lost 4 bases to trimming and J lost 0 bases, with 7 bases between them. The CDR3 DNA reads TGTGCCAGCAGCATCAGGGACCAAGAGACCCAGTACTTC. Translation: CASSIRDQETQYF.

The rearrangement uses TRBV7-9 and TRBJ2-5, with 8 bases aligning to TRBD1. The CDR3 runs 17 residues. Germline V gives CDR1 SEHNR, CDR2 FQNEAQ (reference sequence). With V trimmed by 5 bases and J by 3 bases, 14 bases remained unmatched. CDR3 sequence: CASSLGRVTGAKETQYF. The CDR3 nucleotides read TGTGCCAGCAGCCTGGGGCGGGTGACAGGGGCGAAAGAGACCCAGTACTTC.